A selection of T cell receptor beta chains follows, all from one sample in a study of T-cell memory formation after mild COVID-19. TCRdb called the 5' RACE reads again in MiXCR, with one record for every CDR3 protein. The repertoire consists of about 400,000 distinct CDR3 sequences, with roughly 18% occurring once and the leading ten covering about 22%. Sequenced: PBMCs or a T cell subset sorted from them (not recorded which). Every receptor here comes from a man younger than 35 who had mild COVID-19 (a few samples of this study predate the infection). Cell type and time point are not known. The CDR3 runs from the conserved cysteine through the conserved F or W. The D gene is left open where the match is weak. Some rows have no size entry. The others give once, few or many, or a class for an expanded clone.

abundance: many; j_gene: TRBJ1-3; v_gene: TRBV6-5; d_gene: -; CDR3aa: CASSYGRINSGNTIYF; CDR3nt: TGTGCCAGCAGTTACGGACGGATCAACTCTGGAAACACCATATATTTT
abundance: -; j_gene: TRBJ1-5; v_gene: TRBV7-6; d_gene: -; CDR3aa: CASSLEPGNQPQHF; CDR3nt: TGTGCCAGCAGCTTAGAGCCGGGTAATCAGCCCCAGCATTTT
abundance: -; j_gene: TRBJ2-5; v_gene: TRBV5-1; d_gene: -; CDR3aa: CASSLGRTKETQYF; CDR3nt: TGCGCCAGCAGCTTGGGGAGGACGAAAGAGACCCAGTACTTC
abundance: -; j_gene: TRBJ1-2; v_gene: TRBV9; d_gene: -; CDR3aa: CASSVDAGQQGSYGYTF; CDR3nt: TGTGCCAGCAGCGTAGACGCTGGACAACAGGGTAGCTATGGCTACACCTTC
abundance: -; j_gene: TRBJ2-2; v_gene: TRBV20-1; d_gene: -; CDR3aa: CSAKWPTNTGELFF; CDR3nt: TGCAGTGCTAAATGGCCGACGAACACCGGGGAGCTGTTTTTT
abundance: few; j_gene: TRBJ2-3; v_gene: TRBV12-3/TRBV12-4; d_gene: TRBD2; CDR3aa: CASITSVTDTQYF; CDR3nt: TGTGCCAGCATTACTAGCGTCACAGATACGCAGTATTTT
abundance: -; j_gene: TRBJ1-2; v_gene: TRBV5-1; d_gene: TRBD1; CDR3aa: CASSAQRTGDYGYTF; CDR3nt: TGCGCCAGCAGCGCACAAAGGACAGGGGACTATGGCTACACCTTC
abundance: few; j_gene: TRBJ1-1; v_gene: TRBV11-1; d_gene: -; CDR3aa: CASSSSFLGNTEAFF; CDR3nt: TGTGCCAGCAGCTCGTCGTTTCTGGGGAACACTGAAGCTTTCTTT
abundance: many; j_gene: TRBJ2-1; v_gene: TRBV12-3/TRBV12-4; d_gene: TRBD2; CDR3aa: CASSLAGPYNEQFF; CDR3nt: TGTGCCAGCAGTCTAGCGGGGCCCTACAATGAGCAGTTCTTC
abundance: few; j_gene: TRBJ2-1; v_gene: TRBV20-1; d_gene: -; CDR3aa: CSARIVGEQFF; CDR3nt: TGCAGTGCTAGAATAGTCGGGGAGCAGTTCTTC
abundance: -; j_gene: TRBJ2-1; v_gene: TRBV10-3; d_gene: TRBD1; CDR3aa: CAISGDRGNEQFF; CDR3nt: TGTGCCATCAGTGGGGACAGGGGCAATGAGCAGTTCTTC
abundance: few; j_gene: TRBJ1-3; v_gene: TRBV6-5; d_gene: -; CDR3aa: CASSYKANSGNTIYF; CDR3nt: TGTGCCAGCAGTTACAAGGCAAACTCTGGAAACACCATATATTTT
abundance: many; j_gene: TRBJ1-2; v_gene: TRBV4-1; d_gene: -; CDR3aa: CASSRTSEGDYGYTF; CDR3nt: TGCGCCAGCAGCCGCACATCGGAAGGAGACTATGGCTACACCTTC
abundance: many; j_gene: TRBJ1-2; v_gene: TRBV15; d_gene: TRBD1; CDR3aa: CATSARQGLWGYTF; CDR3nt: TGTGCCACCAGCGCCCGACAGGGCCTGTGGGGCTACACCTTC
abundance: few; j_gene: TRBJ2-1; v_gene: TRBV4-3; d_gene: TRBD2; CDR3aa: CASSLRGGAGEQFF; CDR3nt: TGCGCCAGCAGCCTAAGGGGAGGGGCCGGTGAGCAGTTCTTC
abundance: few; j_gene: TRBJ1-5; v_gene: TRBV6-5; d_gene: -; CDR3aa: CASRRGLNQPQHF; CDR3nt: TGTGCCAGCAGACGGGGCCTCAATCAGCCCCAGCATTTT
abundance: -; j_gene: TRBJ2-1; v_gene: TRBV27; d_gene: TRBD1; CDR3aa: CASTGTGNEQFF; CDR3nt: TGTGCCAGCACCGGGACAGGGAATGAGCAGTTCTTC
abundance: few; j_gene: TRBJ2-5; v_gene: TRBV11-2; d_gene: -; CDR3aa: CASSQGHGGETQYF; CDR3nt: TGTGCCAGCAGCCAGGGCCATGGGGGAGAGACCCAGTACTTC
abundance: few; j_gene: TRBJ2-5; v_gene: TRBV20-1; d_gene: TRBD1; CDR3aa: CSASSRGGKETQYF; CDR3nt: TGCAGTGCTTCTTCCCGAGGGGGCAAAGAGACCCAGTACTTC
abundance: -; j_gene: TRBJ2-3; v_gene: TRBV4-2; d_gene: TRBD2; CDR3aa: CASSQKAKAGGADTQYF; CDR3nt: TGTGCCAGCAGCCAAAAGGCTAAGGCGGGGGGTGCAGATACGCAGTATTTT
abundance: -; j_gene: TRBJ1-6; v_gene: TRBV12-3/TRBV12-4; d_gene: -; CDR3aa: CASSPLVIGYNSPLHF; CDR3nt: TGTGCCAGCAGTCCCTTGGTCATAGGGTATAATTCACCCCTCCACTTT
abundance: -; j_gene: TRBJ2-7; v_gene: TRBV5-5; d_gene: -; CDR3aa: CASSLFEGLEQYF; CDR3nt: TGTGCCAGCAGCTTGTTTGAGGGGCTCGAGCAGTACTTC
abundance: once; j_gene: TRBJ1-2; v_gene: TRBV5-1; d_gene: TRBD1; CDR3aa: CASSLGADRDNYGYTF; CDR3nt: TGCGCCAGCAGCTTGGGGGCGGACAGGGATAACTATGGCTACACCTTC